This entry is about one T cell receptor (beta chain). This record belongs to a study of T cells expressing NK-cell markers. Germline-derived CDR1 and CDR2 are SQVTM and ANQGSEA. The CDR3 length is 13 residues. TCRdb reprocessed the 5' RACE reads, with one entry per CDR3 protein and no DNA. The sample table sets out 450,000 to 600,000 distinct CDR3 sequences. This clonotype originated in a man aged 18-30 years in good health. V usage is TRBV29-1 and J usage is TRBJ2-5; TCRdb gives TRBD1 as the D gene, but with no DNA this cannot be confirmed. The sequencing sample was made of blood T cells: a sorted CD56 or NKG2C T cell subset, CD4+ or CD8+ T cells, or bulk PBMC T cells (not recorded which). CDR3 sequence reads: CSVPTGVEETQYF.